These T cell receptor beta chains were read from a single sample in a study of blood T cell repertoires in COVID-19. Only in-frame clones appear in the TCRdb table, and some are missing; sequencing was by immunoSEQ multiplex PCR. This sample has about 400,000 clones, with around 90% found just once. Specimen: PBMCs or T cells enriched from blood (not recorded which). The receptor set was obtained from a woman aged 40 to 50 with acute COVID-19. Both conserved end residues are part of each CDR3. Each record gives: J gene, clone size, V gene, D gene, CDR3 protein, CDR3 DNA. A D gene is named only where the DNA matches it firmly. Rows may omit the clone size; those that give it use once, few, many or a size class.

TRBJ2-3	NA	TRBV18	TRBD2	CASSRGLADTGDTQYF	TGTGCCAGCTCGAGGGGACTAGCGGATACCGGAGATACGCAGTATTTT
TRBJ1-2	NA	TRBV2	NA	CASNRTDYYGYTF	TGTGCCAGCAATAGGACGGACTACTATGGCTACACCTTC
TRBJ2-3	NA	TRBV20-1	NA	CSASSGDTQYF	TGCAGTGCTAGCAGCGGGGATACGCAGTATTTT
TRBJ1-1	NA	TRBV5-5	NA	CASRGRPGEYPEAFF	TGTGCCAGCAGGGGAAGGCCAGGGGAATACCCCGAAGCTTTCTTT
TRBJ2-2	NA	TRBV6-5	TRBD2	CASRLAGAQTGELFF	TGTGCCAGCAGACTAGCGGGGGCCCAGACCGGGGAGCTGTTTTTT
TRBJ2-1	NA	TRBV6-5	TRBD2	CASSGGGTVYNEQFF	TGTGCCAGCAGCGGCGGGGGGACCGTATACAATGAGCAGTTCTTC
TRBJ2-1	NA	TRBV5-1	TRBD2	CASSQSGGAPNEQFF	TGCGCCAGCAGCCAAAGCGGGGGGGCCCCCAATGAGCAGTTCTTC
TRBJ1-2	NA	TRBV6-1	NA	CASSEEGVGGYTF	TGTGCCAGCAGTGAGGAAGGGGTAGGGGGCTACACCTTC
TRBJ2-3	NA	TRBV7-2	NA	CASSRLPKLATQYF	TGTGCCAGCAGCCGTCTACCCAAACTTGCTACGCAGTATTTT
TRBJ2-1	few	TRBV4-1	NA	CASRPTWSSYNEQFF	TGCGCCAGCAGACCCACATGGTCCTCCTACAATGAGCAGTTCTTC
TRBJ1-5	NA	TRBV12-3/TRBV12-4	NA	CASRDGGAQPQHF	TGTGCCAGCAGGGACGGGGGAGCTCAGCCCCAGCATTTT
TRBJ2-4	NA	TRBV2	NA	CASSELAIGSRAKNIQYF	TGTGCCAGCAGTGAACTAGCTATCGGGAGTAGGGCCAAAAACATTCAGTACTTC
TRBJ1-2	NA	TRBV5-1	TRBD1	CASSSSSQTGTGPLGTF	TGCGCCAGCAGCTCCTCCTCCCAAACCGGGACAGGTCCATTGGGGACCTTC
TRBJ1-2	NA	TRBV6-5	NA	CASSPSDGLYGYTF	TGTGCCAGCAGCCCCTCCGACGGACTCTATGGCTACACCTTC
TRBJ1-5	NA	TRBV6-5	NA	CASRPPQGPPQHF	TGTGCCAGCAGGCCACCACAGGGCCCGCCCCAGCATTTT
TRBJ2-7	once	TRBV6-5	NA	CASSNPGLYEQYF	TGTGCCAGCTCAAACCCAGGTCTCTACGAGCAGTACTTC
TRBJ2-5	NA	TRBV5-1	NA	CASSPTGQETQYF	TGCGCCAGCAGTCCGACTGGGCAAGAGACCCAGTACTTC
TRBJ1-2	NA	TRBV6-5	NA	CASSYGGQASNYGYTF	TGTGCCAGCAGTTACGGGGGCCAGGCGTCTAACTATGGCTACACCTTC
TRBJ1-5	NA	TRBV6-6	NA	CASQYSNQPQHF	TGTGCCAGCCAGTATAGCAATCAGCCCCAGCATTTT
TRBJ1-2	NA	TRBV19	NA	CASRDRLTNYGYTF	TGTGCCAGCCGTGACAGGCTAACTAACTATGGCTACACCTTC
TRBJ1-3	once	TRBV18	NA	CASSPKRDTRRNTIYF	TGTGCCAGCTCGCCTAAGCGGGATACAAGGCGAAACACCATATATTTT
TRBJ1-2	NA	TRBV10-3	TRBD1	CAIMTLGQELPYGTNYGYTF	TGTGCCATCATGACCCTTGGACAGGAGCTCCCCTACGGGACTAACTATGGCTACACCTTC
TRBJ2-6	NA	TRBV5-1	NA	CASSFEVSSGANVLTF	TGCGCCAGCAGCTTTGAGGTGAGCTCTGGGGCCAACGTCCTGACTTTC
TRBJ2-7	NA	TRBV9	TRBD2	CASSAQGGLAGGAGWYEQYF	TGTGCCAGCAGCGCCCAAGGGGGACTAGCGGGGGGTGCTGGTTGGTACGAGCAGTACTTC
TRBJ1-6	NA	TRBV6-5	TRBD1	CASSPGGSPLHF	TGTGCCAGCTCACCAGGGGGTTCACCCCTCCACTTT
TRBJ1-1	NA	TRBV29-1	NA	CSAERRIDPEAFF	TGCAGCGCAGAAAGGAGAATTGACCCTGAAGCTTTCTTT
TRBJ2-7	NA	TRBV5-6	NA	CASSGGTVDVYEQYF	TGTGCCAGCAGCGGGGGGACGGTTGATGTCTACGAGCAGTACTTC
TRBJ2-3	NA	TRBV3-1/TRBV3-2	NA	CASSPGASGLDTQYF	TGTGCCAGCAGCCCGGGGGCTAGCGGCCTAGATACGCAGTATTTT
TRBJ2-2	NA	TRBV7-6	NA	CASSLGTENTGELFF	TGTGCCAGCAGCTTAGGGACAGAGAACACCGGGGAGCTGTTTTTT
TRBJ2-3	once	TRBV3-1/TRBV3-2	TRBD2	CASSPGLAGGTDTQYF	TGTGCCAGCAGCCCGGGACTAGCGGGGGGCACAGATACGCAGTATTTT
TRBJ1-2	NA	TRBV5-5	NA	CASSLDSNYGYTF	TGTGCCAGCAGCTTGGACAGTAACTATGGCTACACCTTC
TRBJ1-4	NA	TRBV11-2	TRBD1	CASSSYRGRGEKLFF	TGTGCCAGCAGCTCTTACAGGGGGCGAGGAGAAAAACTGTTTTTT
TRBJ2-2	NA	TRBV9	NA	CASSVEVGPWAGELFF	TGTGCCAGCAGCGTAGAGGTGGGGCCCTGGGCGGGGGAGCTGTTTTTT
TRBJ2-7	NA	TRBV12-1	NA	CASSLYGYSYEQYF	TGTGCCAGCAGCTTATACGGGTACTCCTACGAGCAGTACTTC
TRBJ1-2	NA	TRBV5-1	TRBD1	CASSLAGTGGTDGYTF	TGCGCCAGCAGCTTGGCCGGGACAGGGGGCACAGATGGCTACACCTTC